This TCR beta chain stems from a study of molecular identifiers for immune sequencing clone quantification. From the PCR reads, TCRdb called clonotypes with MiXCR, one entry per CDR3 protein. Found here are a few hundred thousand distinct CDR3 sequences, roughly 25% of them singletons; the top ten hold 0.7% to 0.9%. The CDR3 extends over 13 amino acids. Looked up from germline, CDR1 is SGHNT and CDR2 is YYREEE (reference sequence). Trimming stripped 4 bases from V and 4 bases from J, with 12 bases between. This clonotype appeared many times. The sample was naive CD8+ T cells from blood, with Jurkat cell RNA spiked in. Subset described: FACS-sorted CD8+CD4-CCR7+CD45RA+ naive T cells. The V call is TRBV5-4, the J call TRBJ2-7; D call uncertain. The source of this sequence is a human donor in good health. Some libraries in this study had Jurkat cell RNA spiked in. The CDR3 region is CASSQKSSYEQYF. The CDR3 region has the DNA TGTGCCAGCAGCCAAAAATCCTCTTACGAGCAGTACTTC.